Detailed here is one TCR beta chain. Its specificity is unknown. A second roughly 6 to 11 cycle PCR used barcoded and J-beta primers. TCRdb reprocessed the 5' RACE reads via MiXCR and lists one record per CDR3 protein. Among about 400,000 distinct CDR3 sequences listed, roughly half were seen once. All donors came from Russia, were Caucasian and healthy, and spanned ages roughly 6 to 95. The data are from a study of blood T cells in healthy people across ages. Study-wide results and caveats: The recorded TCR beta diversity per million T cells decreased in a roughly linear manner with age.

V was trimmed by 5 bases and J by 5 bases, leaving 15 bases between them. Germline V gene lookup returns CDR1 LGHDT and CDR2 YNNKEL (reference sequence). This CDR3 has 14 residues. The chain is built from TRBV3-1 and TRBJ1-1; D unresolved. Sequenced: blood. The source is a man in his 60s in good health. The CDR3: CASSRQLSPTEAFF. The CDR3 region has the DNA TGTGCCAGCAGCAGACAACTGTCCCCGACTGAAGCTTTCTTT. The variable domain in full, completed from reference TRBV3-1 and TRBJ1-1, reads DTAVSQTPKYLVTQMGNDKSIKCEQNLGHDTMYWYKQDSKKFLKIMFSYNNKELIINETVPNRFSPKSPDKAHLNLHINSLELGDSAVYFCASSRQLSPTEAFFGQGTRLTVV.